This note documents a single T cell receptor (beta chain) sequence. As yet, its antigen is unknown. The length of the CDR3 is 16 residues. J was trimmed by 2 bases and V by 5 bases; bases with no gene match: 7. Per the germline V gene, CDR1 is MDHEN and CDR2 is SYDVKM. The sample originates from a study of vaccination effects on CD4 cells after COVID-19. Study results and caveats: The study dataset contains few convalescent patients and includes no early post-infection timepoints. The study found marked clonal contraction of infection- and vaccine-induced clones late after vaccination.

The protocol was immunoSEQ multiplex PCR, while the TCRdb copy is restricted to in-frame clones and leaves out a portion. The repertoire holds about 48,000 clones, with 50% to 80% as singletons. Researchers isolated CD4+ T cells once less than 13 days of culture had elapsed. The material sequenced was CD4+ T cells from PBMCs cultured without peptide, taken before COVID-19 vaccination. The sequence was collected from a human donor who received a COVID-19 vaccine. The chain links TRBV28 to TRBJ2-3; 10 bases are shared with TRBD1. The CDR3 DNA is TGTGCCAGCAGTCCCTGGACAGGGGGTAACACAGATACGCAGTATTTT. Protein: CASSPWTGGNTDTQYF.